This passage covers 24 T cell receptor beta chains from one sample sequenced in a study of control samples from healthy donors and cancer patients. Produced via immunoSEQ multiplex PCR; TCRdb's table is partial and in-frame only. The sample lists 100,000 or so clones, around 89% seen once, with under 10% in the top ten. Sequencing input: blood. These receptors all stem from a man aged 30-40 years in good health.

The V gene is TRBV7-3, the J gene TRBJ2-3, with D perhaps matching TRBD2 (6 bases). Germline assignment: CDR1 SGHTA and CDR2 FQGTGA. Trimming cost V 1 base and J 2 bases, with 10 bases left between them. The CDR3 is 15 residues long. CDR3 nucleotides: TGTGCCAGCAGCTTAAGCGGGGCCTACACAGATACGCAGTATTTT. This codes for CASSLSGAYTDTQYF.

The CDR3 reads CASSSRDNGVWEQYV. The CDR3 DNA sequence: TGTGCCAGCAGTTCCCGGGACAACGGTGTCTGGGAGCAGTACGTC. This chain joins TRBV6-6 and TRBJ2-7; TRBD1 is a possible D gene (6 bases). This CDR3 has 15 residues. Between the trimmed V and J ends, which lost 4 bases and 7 bases, there was a span of 20 bases. Germline V gene sequence: CDR1 MNHNY, CDR2 SVGAGI (reference sequence).

The rearrangement links TRBV7-9 to TRBJ2-1; either TRBD1 or TRBD2 may fit D (5 bases each). The V and J ends lost 5 bases and 10 bases respectively, with 12 bases between them. The CDR3 has 12 residues. CDR1 and CDR2 (germline): SEHNR, FQNEAQ (reference sequence). The CDR3 reads CASSLLAGEQFF. CDR3 bases: TGTGCCAGCAGCCTTCTAGCAGGGGAGCAGTTCTTC.

The chain employs TRBV7-9 and TRBJ1-5; D unresolved. Trimming pared 0 bases from V and 0 bases from J, leaving 6 bases between. CDR3 length: 15 residues. Germline CDR1 is SEHNR and CDR2 is FQNEAQ (reference sequence). In DNA, the CDR3 is TGTGCCAGCAGCTTAGCTGAGCATAGCAATCAGCCCCAGCATTTT. As protein: CASSLAEHSNQPQHF.

V and J are TRBV9 and TRBJ2-3, with D hard to call. Germline CDR1 is SGDLS and CDR2 is YYNGEE. Trimming pared 3 bases from V and 0 bases from J, leaving 8 bases between. The CDR3 sequence is 14 residues long. CDR3: CASSEWISTDTQYF. CDR3 sequence (DNA): TGTGCCAGCAGCGAATGGATAAGCACAGATACGCAGTATTTT.

The chain recombines TRBV2 with TRBJ2-5, with D possibly matching TRBD1 (5 bases). Germline CDR1 reads SNHLY; CDR2 reads FYNNEI. The CDR3 is 14 amino acids. Trimming left V 3 bases short and J 7 bases short, with 15 bases between. CDR3 sequence reads: CASSDLAREVTQYF. The DNA for the CDR3 is TGTGCCAGCAGTGATTTGGCCAGGGAAGTGACCCAGTACTTC.

The genes are TRBV4-1 and TRBJ2-1; D is unclear. Trimming stripped 6 bases from V and 1 base from J, with 13 bases between. The germline V gene encodes CDR1 MGHRA and CDR2 YSYEKL. This CDR3 is 15 amino acids long. The CDR3 nucleotides read TGCGCCAGCAGGGCACCGGAGCGATCCTACAATGAGCAGTTCTTC. Translating it yields CASRAPERSYNEQFF.

The V and J genes are TRBV5-1 and TRBJ1-6; TRBD1 is a possible D gene (5 bases). Trimming stripped 4 bases from V and 8 bases from J, with 16 bases between. This CDR3 comprises 15 residues. Germline assignment: CDR1 SGHRS and CDR2 YFSETQ. CDR3 sequence (DNA): TGCGCCAGCAGCGGACCAAGGGACGGCTATTCACCCCTCCACTTT. It is translated as CASSGPRDGYSPLHF. Filled out from reference TRBV5-1 and TRBJ1-6, the complete variable domain reads KAGVTQTPRYLIKTRGQQVTLSCSPISGHRSVSWYQQTPGQGLQFLFEYFSETQRNKGNFPGRFSGRQFSNSRSEMNVSTLELGDSALYLCASSGPRDGYSPLHFGNGTRLTVT.

This sequence joins TRBV28 and TRBJ1-1; 7 bases agree with TRBD1. The CDR3 is made up of 16 amino acids. The V gene's germline CDR1 is MDHEN and CDR2 SYDVKM. J was trimmed by 7 bases and V by 6 bases; bases with no gene match: 17. The CDR3: CASSELDREGTSEAFF. CDR3 bases: TGTGCCAGCAGCGAACTTGACAGGGAGGGGACCAGTGAAGCTTTCTTT.

This chain links TRBV5-1 with TRBJ2-1, with 7 bases fitting TRBD2. Germline V lookup: CDR1 SGHRS, CDR2 YFSETQ. J lost 1 base, V lost 7 bases, and 8 bases had no gene match. This CDR3 contains 15 residues. CDR3 protein: CASSAWGGSYNEQFF. DNA of the CDR3: TGCGCCAGCTCCGCCTGGGGGGGATCCTACAATGAGCAGTTCTTC.

This clone has a single count. This chain links TRBV15 with TRBJ1-5; 7 nucleotides agree with TRBD1. J lost 4 bases, V lost 6 bases, and 6 bases had no gene match. The CDR3 loop spans 14 amino acids. Germline V CDR1 and CDR2: LNHNV, YYDKDF (reference sequence). In DNA form, the CDR3 reads TGTGCCACCAGTAAACAGGGGCGAAATCAGCCCCAGCATTTT. Encoded protein: CATSKQGRNQPQHF.

J is TRBJ1-2 and V is TRBV6-5, with a weak D call TRBD1 (5 bases). V was clipped by 2 bases and J by 7 bases, with 11 bases between them. The CDR3 loop spans 13 amino acids. Germline-derived CDR1 and CDR2 are MNHEY and SVGAGI. CDR3: CASSYDSASGYTF. CDR3 DNA: TGTGCCAGCAGTTACGACAGTGCGTCTGGCTACACCTTC.

The chain joins TRBV29-1 to TRBJ1-1; 9 positions agree with TRBD1. Trimming at V came to 1 base and at J to 0 bases, leaving 9 bases not matched to a gene. The CDR3 is made up of 17 amino acids. In germline, CDR1 is SQVTM, CDR2 ANQGSEA. Here the CDR3 DNA reads TGCAGCGTTGAAGTTAGGGGGACAGGGCGCCTGAACACTGAAGCTTTCTTT. It translates to CSVEVRGTGRLNTEAFF.

The V gene is TRBV9, the J gene TRBJ1-2, with 10 nucleotides matching TRBD1. Germline V gene data show CDR1 as SGDLS and CDR2 as YYNGEE. This CDR3 is 13 amino acids long. V dropped 6 bases and J dropped 6; count of bases not matched to a gene: 5. CDR3 bases: TGTGCCAGCAAACCCGGGACAGGGGATGGCTACACCTTC. It encodes CASKPGTGDGYTF.

The chain has TRBV3-1 (or the pseudogene TRBV3-2) and TRBJ2-7, with 9 bases fitting TRBD2. The trim removed 6 bases at V and 3 bases at J, leaving 9 bases unmatched. Germline CDR1 and CDR2: LGHDT and YNNKEL (reference sequence). The CDR3 runs 15 residues. Here the CDR3 reads CASRQPGGGGYEQYV. The CDR3 DNA is TGTGCCAGCAGACAGCCAGGCGGGGGGGGCTACGAGCAGTACGTC.

J is TRBJ2-7 and V is TRBV12-5, with 10 bases matching TRBD1. V shed 6 bases and J 3 bases; nucleotides not matched to a gene: 5. Germline CDR1 LGHNT, CDR2 FRNRAP. The CDR3 has 14 residues. CDR3 DNA sequence: TGTGCTAGTGGCCCGCGGACAGGGGGCTACGAGCAGTACTTC. Translated: CASGPRTGGYEQYF.

With respect to this clone: Other DNA variants within this sample encode the same CDR3. The chain recombines TRBV7-9 with TRBJ1-1; D is unresolved. V lost 2 bases and J lost 3, with 4 bases in between. The germline CDR1 and CDR2 sequences are SEHNR and FQNEAQ (reference sequence). The CDR3 is made up of 12 amino acids. The CDR3 sequence is CASSLSDTEAFF. In nucleotides, the CDR3 is TGTGCCAGCAGCTTATCGGACACTGAAGCTTTCTTT.

The chain links TRBV9 to TRBJ2-5; 7 positions agree with TRBD2. Germline CDR1 reads SGDLS; CDR2 reads YYNGEE. The ends lost 0 bases at V and 2 bases at J; junction bases unmatched: 7. CDR3 length: 16 amino acids. CDR3 region: CASSVEAAGDQETQYF. The CDR3 DNA is TGTGCCAGCAGCGTAGAGGCGGCGGGAGATCAAGAGACCCAGTACTTC.

This clone was detected only once. V usage is TRBV11-2 and J usage is TRBJ2-5; D is perhaps TRBD2 (5 bases). This CDR3 spans 11 amino acids. Trimming took 6 bases from V and 5 from J, leaving 7 bases between them. CDR1 and CDR2 from the germline V gene are SGHAT and FQNNGV. The CDR3 coding sequence is TGTGCCAGCAGTCGAGGGGAGACCCAGTACTTC. Translation: CASSRGETQYF.

The chain is built from TRBV6-6 and TRBJ2-1, with 14 positions matching TRBD2. This CDR3 is 16 amino acids long. J was trimmed by 7 bases and V by 0 bases; bases with no gene match: 2. CDR1 MNHNY and CDR2 SVGAGI come from the germline V gene (reference sequence). CDR3 sequence (DNA): TGTGCCAGCAGTTACTCAGGGACTAGCGGGAGTAATGAGCAGTTCTTC. Its translation is CASSYSGTSGSNEQFF.

The gene calls are TRBV6-6 and TRBJ2-3; 8 bases are a match to TRBD2. The CDR3 runs to 16 residues. Germline CDR1 MNHNY, CDR2 SVGAGI (reference sequence). Germline trimming cut 8 bases from V and 0 bases from J; bases unmatched to any gene: 10. The CDR3 nucleotides are TGTGCCAGCCGACGGGGGGGACGCTCTAGCACAGATACGCAGTATTTT. Amino acids: CASRRGGRSSTDTQYF.

The V and J genes are TRBV3-1 (or the pseudogene TRBV3-2) and TRBJ2-1, with 7 nucleotides matching TRBD1. J gave up 1 base and V 4 bases, and 7 bases lay outside the gene matches. There are 16 residues in the CDR3. The germline V gene encodes CDR1 LGHDT and CDR2 YNNKEL (reference sequence). Written as DNA, the CDR3 is TGTGCCAGCAGCCTCATTAAGGGGGCTTCCTACAATGAGCAGTTCTTC. Its translation is CASSLIKGASYNEQFF.

This chain uses TRBV30 with TRBJ2-3; TRBD2 might be the D (6 bases). CDR1 is GTSNPN and CDR2 is SVGIG in the germline V gene (reference sequence). The V gene lost 3 bases and the J gene lost 2 bases, with 12 bases spanning the gap. The length of the CDR3 is 14 residues. Written as DNA, the CDR3 is TGTGCCTGGAGCGTTGGGGACTTCACAGATACGCAGTATTTT. As protein: CAWSVGDFTDTQYF. The variable domain in full, with the rest retrieved from reference TRBV30 and TRBJ2-3, is SQTIHQWPATLVQPVGSPLSLECTVEGTSNPNLYWYRQAAGRGLQLLFYSVGIGQISSEVPQNLSASRPQDRQFILSSKKLLLSDSGFYLCAWSVGDFTDTQYFGPGTRLTVL.

The gene calls are TRBV4-3 and TRBJ2-3, with 11 bases identical to TRBD2. This CDR3 contains 21 residues. V lost 0 bases to trimming and J lost 0 bases; unmatched junction nucleotides: 14. CDR1 and CDR2 (germline): LGHNA, YSLEER. The CDR3 DNA sequence: TGCGCCAGCAGCCAAGATCTGACTAGCGGGACCGAGTTAGGCAGCACAGATACGCAGTATTTT. This encodes CASSQDLTSGTELGSTDTQYF.